These 8 T cell receptor beta chains were all obtained from the same sample, sequenced in a study of T-cell reconstitution after alpha-beta-depleted transplantation in children. The library targeted TCRbeta and was prepared with unique molecular identifiers. Via MiXCR, TCRdb re-called the PCR reads, giving one row per CDR3 protein. The sample has 190,000 or so distinct CDR3 sequences, about 6.4% seen once. This specimen was PBMCs from the stem cell graft donor, taken from the stem cell graft. The receptors stem from a human donor who donated a stem cell graft to a child with Wiskott-Aldrich syndrome.

The J gene is TRBJ1-5, the V gene TRBV11-1; D is perhaps TRBD1 (6 bases). CDR3 length: 17 residues. The V end lost 0 bases, the J end lost 0 bases, and 12 bases lay between the germline ends. CDR1 and CDR2 from the germline V gene are SGHAT and FQDESV (reference sequence). As DNA, the CDR3 is TGTGCCAGCAGCTTAGCGCTAACAGGGAATAGCAATCAGCCCCAGCATTTT. It translates to CASSLALTGNSNQPQHF.

This clonotype was seen repeatedly, ten times or more. The chain recombines TRBV6-5 with TRBJ2-7, with 12 bases lining up with TRBD2. Per the germline V gene, CDR1 is MNHEY and CDR2 is SVGAGI. Trimming took 2 bases from V and 1 from J; bases not matched to a gene: 0. CDR3 length: 15 amino acids. The CDR3 DNA follows: TGTGCCAGCAGTTACGGGACTAGCGGGTCCTACGAGCAGTACTTC. Amino acid sequence: CASSYGTSGSYEQYF.

A few counts support this clonotype. The chain uses TRBV12-3 or TRBV12-4 and TRBJ1-4; weak D call: TRBD1 (5 bases). The CDR3 spans 15 residues. The germline V and J ends were trimmed by 4 bases and 8 bases, with 17 bases remaining between them. The CDR3 coding sequence is TGTGCCAGCAGTTCATACTTCACCCGGGGGGAAAAACTGTTTTTT. This gives the protein CASSSYFTRGEKLFF.

This clonotype was recorded a few times. The rearrangement uses TRBV5-1 and TRBJ1-1; perhaps TRBD1 as D (6 bases). V was pared by 1 base and J by 5 bases, with 15 bases between. This CDR3 has 15 amino acids. In germline, CDR1 is SGHRS, CDR2 YFSETQ. The CDR3 protein is CASSLKAGQGTEAFF. Written as DNA, the CDR3 is TGCGCCAGCAGCTTGAAGGCTGGTCAGGGGACTGAAGCTTTCTTT.

The sample holds many counts of this clonotype. This chain joins TRBV30 and TRBJ2-7; D gene uncertain. CDR3 length: 14 amino acids. Germline V gene sequence: CDR1 GTSNPN, CDR2 SVGIG (reference sequence). V lost 0 bases, J lost 0 bases, and 9 bases lay in between. The CDR3: CAWSVRKLSYEQYF. CDR3 DNA sequence: TGTGCCTGGAGTGTGAGGAAGCTCTCCTACGAGCAGTACTTC.

The rearrangement uses TRBV20-1 and TRBJ2-3; 8 bases match TRBD2. Per the germline V gene, CDR1 is DFQATT and CDR2 is SNEGSKA (reference sequence). This CDR3 contains 14 residues. V was clipped by 1 base and J by 5 bases; unmatched bases: 5. The CDR3 is CSARGLAFGDTQYF. In DNA, the CDR3 is TGCAGTGCTAGAGGACTAGCGTTTGGAGATACGCAGTATTTT.

This clonotype was found many times. This chain links TRBV5-1 with TRBJ2-1, with 7 bases fitting TRBD2. This CDR3 comprises 16 residues. Trimming took 0 bases from V and 4 from J; bases not matched to a gene: 7. Per the germline V gene, CDR1 is SGHRS and CDR2 is YFSETQ. This chain's CDR3 is CASSLAQLAAYNEQFF. As DNA, the CDR3 is TGCGCCAGCAGCTTGGCCCAGCTAGCGGCATACAATGAGCAGTTCTTC.

The rearrangement links TRBV7-9 to TRBJ2-7, with 14 bases identical to TRBD2. V trimming: 7 bases; J trimming: 4 bases; junction bases outside the gene matches: 12. Germline CDR1 reads SEHNR; CDR2 reads FQNEAQ (reference sequence). CDR3 length: 17 amino acids. This CDR3 is CASTITPGLAGEYEQYF. CDR3 DNA sequence: TGTGCCAGCACCATAACACCGGGACTAGCGGGAGAATACGAGCAGTACTTC.